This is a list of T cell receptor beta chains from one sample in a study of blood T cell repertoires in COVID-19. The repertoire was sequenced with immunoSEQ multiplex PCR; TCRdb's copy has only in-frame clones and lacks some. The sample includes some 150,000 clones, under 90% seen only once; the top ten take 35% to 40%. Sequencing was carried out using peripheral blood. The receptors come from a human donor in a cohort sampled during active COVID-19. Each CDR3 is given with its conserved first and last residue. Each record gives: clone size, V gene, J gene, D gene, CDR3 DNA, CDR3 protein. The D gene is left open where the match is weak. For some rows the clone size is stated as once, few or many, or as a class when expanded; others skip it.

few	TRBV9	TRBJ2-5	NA	TGTGCCAGCAGCAGAAGCTGGCAAGAGACCCAGTACTTC	CASSRSWQETQYF
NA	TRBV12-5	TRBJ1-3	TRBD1	TGTGCTAGTGGTTTGGGGACAGGCTCTGGAAACACCATATATTTT	CASGLGTGSGNTIYF
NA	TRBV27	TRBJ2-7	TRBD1	TGTGCCAGCAGAACGACAGGGACACTAACCTACGAGCAGTACTTC	CASRTTGTLTYEQYF
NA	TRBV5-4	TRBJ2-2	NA	TGTGCCAGCAGCGGGGGCGGGAACACCGGGGAGCTGTTTTTT	CASSGGGNTGELFF
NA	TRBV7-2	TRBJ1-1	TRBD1	TGTGCCAGCAGCTTAGGGTGGGACAGCTACACTGAAGCTTTCTTT	CASSLGWDSYTEAFF
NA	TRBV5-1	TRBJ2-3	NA	TGCGCCAGCAGCTCCGTGGATACGCAGTATTTT	CASSSVDTQYF
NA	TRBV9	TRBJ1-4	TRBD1	TGTGCCAGCAGCGCCCGGACAGGGATTAATGAAAAACTGTTTTTT	CASSARTGINEKLFF
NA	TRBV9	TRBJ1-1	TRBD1	TGTGCCAGCAGCGTCCTGACAGGGGGCGCGGGTGAAGCTTTCTTT	CASSVLTGGAGEAFF
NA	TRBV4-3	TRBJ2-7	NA	TGCGCCAGCAGCCAAGATGGCAGGGTCGGTGAGCAGTACTTC	CASSQDGRVGEQYF
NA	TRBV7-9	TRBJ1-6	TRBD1	TGTGCCAGCAGCCAGCTGGGACAGGGAGATTCACCCCTCCACTTT	CASSQLGQGDSPLHF
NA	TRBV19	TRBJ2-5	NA	TGTGCCAGTAGCGTACAGGGAGGGGGAGAGACCCAGTACTTC	CASSVQGGGETQYF
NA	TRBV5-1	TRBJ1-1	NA	TGCGCCAGCAGCCCGACTGGGGGCGCAGCTGAAGCTTTCTTT	CASSPTGGAAEAFF
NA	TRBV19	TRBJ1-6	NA	TGTGCCAGTAGTATAGTTGGGGGAGGAGGGGATAATTCACCCCTCCACTTT	CASSIVGGGGDNSPLHF
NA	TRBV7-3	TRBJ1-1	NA	TGTGCCAGCAGCTTAACGAGTCATGGGCGGGGTGAAGCTTTCTTT	CASSLTSHGRGEAFF
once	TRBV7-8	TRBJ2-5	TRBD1	TGTGCCAGCAGCTCCCGACAGGGGGCTAGGGAGACCCAGTACTTC	CASSSRQGARETQYF
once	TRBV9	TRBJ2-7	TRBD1	TGTGCCAGCAGCGTAGACAGGGGCTCCTACGAGCAGTACTTC	CASSVDRGSYEQYF